The T cell receptor delta chain under discussion was sequenced for a study of γδ T cells in repeated Plasmodium falciparum infection. Overall study context: Malian children with intense seasonal malaria exposure were compared with matched Australian children. Four controlled malaria infections with P. falciparum NF54 spanned 644 days. Findings of the study overall: One small rural Malian village, predominantly a single ethnic group, supplied the cohort. Malian children's Vdelta2-negative repertoires appeared more expanded and less diverse than Australians'.

TCRdb reran clone calling via CATT on the multiplex PCR reads. The sample holds around 89,000 delta-chain clones; over 1.3% are singletons and the top ten take more than 7%. Bulk repertoires came from Vgamma9/Vdelta2+ or Vdelta2-negative gammadelta T cells flow-sorted from PBMC. This clone was seen more than once but under ten times. What it binds is not known. The TCRdb protein, from a much larger clone, departs from this DNA's translation at residue 8, likely by read error; the protein shown derives from the DNA. Trimming stripped 5 bases from V and 8 bases from J, with 21 bases between. This CDR3 contains 15 residues. Per the germline V gene, CDR1 is TSWWSYY and CDR2 is QGS.

Input material: gamma-delta T cells from blood. The chain couples TRDV1 to TRDJ1; D unresolved. In the absence of a J gene in TCRdb, the DNA was matched to germline to assign it here. The receptor was isolated from a pool of human donors (malaria-infected and uninfected, not separated). CDR3 sequence: CALGLSPAATVKLIF. DNA of the CDR3: TGTGCTCTTGGGCTTAGCCCCGCCGCCACCGTCAAACTCATCTTT.